These T cell receptor beta chains were read from a single sample in a study of response to subunit inactivated influenza vaccine. MiXCR, applied by TCRdb to the RT-PCR reads, yields one record per CDR3 protein. Here the sample spans 500,000 to 550,000 distinct CDR3 sequences, around 7.9% being singletons. This sample comprised PBMCs from blood, obtained around 25 months after vaccination. The receptors here all came from a man between 45 and 75 years old who received an inactivated influenza vaccine. Both conserved end residues are part of each CDR3. Each record gives: CDR3 protein, CDR3 DNA, clone size, J gene, D gene, V gene. A D gene is named only where the DNA matches it firmly. Clone size is shown for a subset of rows, as once, few, many or a class of expanded clone.

CDR3aa: CASSRGTDNYGYTF
CDR3nt: TGTGCCAGCAGTCGAGGAACGGATAACTATGGCTACACCTTC
abundance: NA
j_gene: TRBJ1-2
d_gene: NA
v_gene: TRBV27

CDR3aa: CASNRRGGATYNEQFF
CDR3nt: TGTGCCAGCAACAGGCGGGGGGGGGCAACCTACAATGAGCAGTTCTTC
abundance: few
j_gene: TRBJ2-1
d_gene: NA
v_gene: TRBV21-1

CDR3aa: CASSLWSGVSYEQYF
CDR3nt: TGTGCCAGCAGTTTATGGTCAGGGGTCTCCTACGAGCAGTACTTC
abundance: few
j_gene: TRBJ2-7
d_gene: NA
v_gene: TRBV12-3/TRBV12-4

CDR3aa: CASSQDWTGRRNTGELFF
CDR3nt: TGCGCCAGCAGCCAAGATTGGACAGGGCGCCGGAACACCGGGGAGCTGTTTTTT
abundance: NA
j_gene: TRBJ2-2
d_gene: TRBD1
v_gene: TRBV4-3

CDR3aa: CASSEQSNQPQHF
CDR3nt: TGTGCCAGCTCAGAACAGTCCAATCAGCCCCAGCATTTT
abundance: few
j_gene: TRBJ1-5
d_gene: NA
v_gene: TRBV18

CDR3aa: CASSSGGSMNEQFF
CDR3nt: TGTGCCAGCAGTTCGGGCGGGAGTATGAATGAGCAGTTCTTC
abundance: NA
j_gene: TRBJ2-1
d_gene: TRBD2
v_gene: TRBV28

CDR3aa: CSASFPGSRETQYF
CDR3nt: TGCAGTGCTAGTTTCCCGGGCTCCAGGGAGACCCAGTACTTC
abundance: many
j_gene: TRBJ2-5
d_gene: NA
v_gene: TRBV20-1

CDR3aa: CSARGSGQPQHF
CDR3nt: TGCAGTGCTAGGGGGTCAGGTCAGCCCCAGCATTTT
abundance: few
j_gene: TRBJ1-5
d_gene: NA
v_gene: TRBV20-1

CDR3aa: CASSYGERGGGRETQYF
CDR3nt: TGTGCCAGCAGTTACGGCGAAAGGGGGGGGGGTCGAGAGACCCAGTACTTC
abundance: many
j_gene: TRBJ2-5
d_gene: NA
v_gene: TRBV6-6

CDR3aa: CASSLARGPGQGALQSYEQYF
CDR3nt: TGTGCCAGCAGCTTAGCGCGGGGTCCGGGACAGGGGGCGCTTCAGTCCTACGAGCAGTACTTC
abundance: few
j_gene: TRBJ2-7
d_gene: TRBD1
v_gene: TRBV7-2

CDR3aa: CASSQDPGGGGTGELFF
CDR3nt: TGTGCCAGCAGCCAAGATCCAGGGGGGGGAGGCACCGGGGAGCTGTTTTTT
abundance: few
j_gene: TRBJ2-2
d_gene: NA
v_gene: TRBV4-2

CDR3aa: CSARLGEGEQYF
CDR3nt: TGCAGCGCACGGCTAGGGGAGGGCGAGCAGTACTTC
abundance: few
j_gene: TRBJ2-7
d_gene: TRBD2
v_gene: TRBV29-1

CDR3aa: CASSLEGPSNQPQHF
CDR3nt: TGCGCCAGCAGCTTGGAGGGCCCTAGCAATCAGCCCCAGCATTTT
abundance: NA
j_gene: TRBJ1-5
d_gene: NA
v_gene: TRBV5-1

CDR3aa: CASSTFRPKAGTGELFF
CDR3nt: TGTGCCAGCAGCACATTCCGGCCAAAAGCGGGCACCGGGGAGCTGTTTTTT
abundance: NA
j_gene: TRBJ2-2
d_gene: NA
v_gene: TRBV5-6

CDR3aa: CASRTPGTAAYGYTF
CDR3nt: TGTGCCAGCAGAACTCCTGGGACAGCAGCCTATGGCTACACCTTC
abundance: many
j_gene: TRBJ1-2
d_gene: TRBD1
v_gene: TRBV27

CDR3aa: CASSPRRGPRETQYF
CDR3nt: TGTGCCAGCAGCCCACGGCGGGGGCCGAGGGAGACCCAGTACTTC
abundance: many
j_gene: TRBJ2-5
d_gene: NA
v_gene: TRBV4-2

CDR3aa: CASRKGLGNEKLFF
CDR3nt: TGTGCCAGCAGGAAGGGCTTGGGTAATGAAAAACTGTTTTTT
abundance: few
j_gene: TRBJ1-4
d_gene: NA
v_gene: TRBV7-2

CDR3aa: CASSPLGLYNEQFF
CDR3nt: TGCGCCAGCAGCCCCTTGGGACTCTACAATGAGCAGTTCTTC
abundance: NA
j_gene: TRBJ2-1
d_gene: NA
v_gene: TRBV4-3

CDR3aa: CASSQQMRPKHKQYF
CDR3nt: TGCGCCAGCAGTCAGCAGATGCGCCCTAAGCACAAACAGTACTTC
abundance: NA
j_gene: TRBJ2-7
d_gene: NA
v_gene: TRBV23-1

CDR3aa: CASSKRVPNSAGILNQPQHF
CDR3nt: TGTGCCAGCAGTAAAAGGGTGCCTAACTCAGCCGGGATCCTCAATCAGCCCCAGCATTTT
abundance: many
j_gene: TRBJ1-5
d_gene: NA
v_gene: TRBV6-1

CDR3aa: CSVGLRDRIYEQYF
CDR3nt: TGCAGCGTTGGTCTCCGGGACAGGATATACGAGCAGTACTTC
abundance: few
j_gene: TRBJ2-7
d_gene: TRBD1
v_gene: TRBV29-1

CDR3aa: CSARGRLAASTDTQYF
CDR3nt: TGCAGTGCTAGAGGCCGACTAGCGGCTAGCACAGATACGCAGTATTTT
abundance: few
j_gene: TRBJ2-3
d_gene: TRBD2
v_gene: TRBV20-1

CDR3aa: CASRRDRGIGRDTQYF
CDR3nt: TGTGCCAGTAGGCGGGACAGGGGGATTGGCAGAGATACGCAGTATTTT
abundance: many
j_gene: TRBJ2-3
d_gene: TRBD1
v_gene: TRBV19

CDR3aa: CATSDHGQGGTDTQYF
CDR3nt: TGTGCCACCAGTGACCATGGACAGGGTGGCACAGATACGCAGTATTTT
abundance: many
j_gene: TRBJ2-3
d_gene: TRBD1
v_gene: TRBV24-1

CDR3aa: CASSSKTSGASTDTQYF
CDR3nt: TGTGCCAGCAGCTCTAAGACTAGCGGGGCTAGCACAGATACGCAGTATTTT
abundance: few
j_gene: TRBJ2-3
d_gene: TRBD2
v_gene: TRBV5-8

CDR3aa: CASSLLVGTNEQFF
CDR3nt: TGTGCCAGCAGCCTGCTTGTCGGAACCAATGAGCAGTTCTTC
abundance: few
j_gene: TRBJ2-1
d_gene: NA
v_gene: TRBV14

CDR3aa: CASSPRQGGNEKLFF
CDR3nt: TGTGCCAGTAGTCCCCGGCAGGGGGGAAATGAAAAACTGTTTTTT
abundance: many
j_gene: TRBJ1-4
d_gene: TRBD1
v_gene: TRBV19

CDR3aa: CASSQYRRLDRNDQETQYF
CDR3nt: TGTGCCAGCAGTCAATACCGGAGACTCGACAGGAACGATCAAGAGACCCAGTACTTC
abundance: NA
j_gene: TRBJ2-5
d_gene: NA
v_gene: TRBV6-2/TRBV6-3

CDR3aa: CASSPGTGGLYGYTF
CDR3nt: TGTGCCAGCAGCCCCGGGACAGGGGGGCTCTATGGCTACACCTTC
abundance: NA
j_gene: TRBJ1-2
d_gene: TRBD1
v_gene: TRBV9

CDR3aa: CASSLVAGQGRNEQFF
CDR3nt: TGTGCCAGCAGCTTAGTTGCGGGACAGGGTAGGAATGAGCAGTTCTTC
abundance: few
j_gene: TRBJ2-1
d_gene: TRBD1
v_gene: TRBV7-3

CDR3aa: CASSQRGSRGYSNQPQHF
CDR3nt: TGTGCCAGCAGCCAACGGGGAAGCCGAGGATATAGCAATCAGCCCCAGCATTTT
abundance: many
j_gene: TRBJ1-5
d_gene: NA
v_gene: TRBV7-8

CDR3aa: CSARNTGVRDEQFF
CDR3nt: TGCAGTGCTAGGAATACGGGAGTACGCGATGAGCAGTTCTTC
abundance: NA
j_gene: TRBJ2-1
d_gene: NA
v_gene: TRBV20-1

CDR3aa: CSARDLREQVTGELFF
CDR3nt: TGCAGTGCTAGAGATCTTCGGGAGCAGGTTACCGGGGAGCTGTTTTTT
abundance: NA
j_gene: TRBJ2-2
d_gene: NA
v_gene: TRBV20-1

CDR3aa: CSARTGLFADTQYF
CDR3nt: TGCAGTGCGCGGACAGGGCTTTTTGCAGATACGCAGTATTTT
abundance: NA
j_gene: TRBJ2-3
d_gene: TRBD1
v_gene: TRBV20-1

CDR3aa: CASSRLLTDTQYF
CDR3nt: TGCGCCAGCAGTCGCTTGCTCACAGATACGCAGTATTTT
abundance: NA
j_gene: TRBJ2-3
d_gene: NA
v_gene: TRBV5-1

CDR3aa: CASSGMNNEQFF
CDR3nt: TGTGCCAGCAGCGGGATGAACAATGAGCAGTTCTTC
abundance: few
j_gene: TRBJ2-1
d_gene: NA
v_gene: TRBV7-3

CDR3aa: CSALTGTLYEQYF
CDR3nt: TGCAGTGCCCTAACCGGGACCCTCTACGAGCAGTACTTC
abundance: many
j_gene: TRBJ2-7
d_gene: NA
v_gene: TRBV20-1

CDR3aa: CASQRLADSYEQYF
CDR3nt: TGTGCCAGCCAAAGACTAGCGGATTCCTACGAGCAGTACTTC
abundance: few
j_gene: TRBJ2-7
d_gene: TRBD2
v_gene: TRBV7-9

CDR3aa: CASSLFRSDTQYF
CDR3nt: TGTGCCAGCAGTTTATTTCGGTCAGATACGCAGTATTTT
abundance: many
j_gene: TRBJ2-3
d_gene: NA
v_gene: TRBV12-3/TRBV12-4

CDR3aa: CASSARRAGQSGANVLTF
CDR3nt: TGTGCCAGCAGCGCCCGCCGGGCAGGGCAATCTGGGGCCAACGTCCTGACTTTC
abundance: many
j_gene: TRBJ2-6
d_gene: NA
v_gene: TRBV7-8

CDR3aa: CASSRQTGNTYEQYF
CDR3nt: TGCGCCAGCAGCCGACAGACAGGGAACACCTACGAGCAGTACTTC
abundance: few
j_gene: TRBJ2-7
d_gene: TRBD1
v_gene: TRBV4-1

CDR3aa: CASSLGTVSNDEQFF
CDR3nt: TGCGCCAGCAGCCTGGGGACAGTCTCAAACGATGAGCAGTTCTTC
abundance: NA
j_gene: TRBJ2-1
d_gene: TRBD1
v_gene: TRBV10-1

CDR3aa: CASSQPGRTNTEAFF
CDR3nt: TGTGCCAGCAGCCAGCCGGGCAGGACGAACACTGAAGCTTTCTTT
abundance: many
j_gene: TRBJ1-1
d_gene: NA
v_gene: TRBV4-2

CDR3aa: CSARDPGQVSYNEQFF
CDR3nt: TGCAGTGCTAGAGACCCGGGACAGGTCTCCTACAATGAGCAGTTCTTC
abundance: many
j_gene: TRBJ2-1
d_gene: TRBD1
v_gene: TRBV20-1

CDR3aa: CASSPQRLAGVSWEQFF
CDR3nt: TGTGCCAGCAGTCCACAGCGACTAGCGGGAGTCTCATGGGAGCAGTTCTTC
abundance: NA
j_gene: TRBJ2-1
d_gene: TRBD2
v_gene: TRBV28